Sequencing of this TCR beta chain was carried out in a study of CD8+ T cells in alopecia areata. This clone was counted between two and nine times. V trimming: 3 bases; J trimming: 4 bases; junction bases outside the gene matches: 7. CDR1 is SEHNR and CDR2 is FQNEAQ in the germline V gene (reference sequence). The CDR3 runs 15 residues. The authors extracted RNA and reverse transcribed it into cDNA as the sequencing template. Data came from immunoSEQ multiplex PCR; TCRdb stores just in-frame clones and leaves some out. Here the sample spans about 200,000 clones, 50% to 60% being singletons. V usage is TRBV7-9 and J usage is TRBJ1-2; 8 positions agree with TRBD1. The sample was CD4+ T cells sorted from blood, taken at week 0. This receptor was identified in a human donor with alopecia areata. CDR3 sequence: CASSFQGATVYGYTF. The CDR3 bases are TGTGCCAGCAGCTTCCAGGGGGCGACGGTCTATGGCTACACCTTC. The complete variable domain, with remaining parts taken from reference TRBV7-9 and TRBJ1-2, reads DTGVSQNPRHKITKRGQNVTFRCDPISEHNRLYWYRQTLGQGPEFLTYFQNEAQLEKSRLLSDRFSAERPKGSFSTLEIQRTEQGDSAMYLCASSFQGATVYGYTFGSGTRLTVV.